This TCR beta chain came from a study of T cells in Graves' hyperthyroidism and ophthalmopathy. Study information: The initial diagnosis was the point when peripheral blood was collected, ahead of any treatment. Findings of the study overall: The model's output predicted ophthalmopathy at a median of approximately 6.5 months prior to onset.

V lost 3 bases, J lost 3 bases, and 11 bases lay in between. This CDR3 is built from 13 residues. CDR1 is DFQATT and CDR2 is SNEGSKA in the germline V gene (reference sequence). Those with hyperthyroidism were 18 to 65 years old, newly diagnosed, and ill for under 2 months. It was uncontrolled infection, other autoimmune disease, pregnancy or lactation that excluded patients. TCR beta CDR3 regions were amplified from RNA. Using the HTBI primer set, a first-round RT-PCR was run on the TCR CDR3. TCRdb reanalysed the multiplex PCR reads using MiXCR and keeps one entry per CDR3 protein. The data contain roughly 380,000 distinct CDR3 sequences, over 11% of them seen just once; the ten biggest clones take up about 10%. This clonotype has just a few counts. Its target is unknown.

Sequencing input: blood. The rearrangement links TRBV20-1 to TRBJ1-2; D might be TRBD1 (6 bases). The receptor's source is a woman aged 60-70 years with Graves' hyperthyroidism. This CDR3 reads CSARRDTYYGYTF. The CDR3 nucleotides are TGCAGTGCTAGGAGGGACACCTACTATGGCTACACCTTC.